By sample fraction, the clone carrying this T cell receptor (beta chain) is medium-sized. The sample is drawn from a study of OX40 agonist ivuxolimab in advanced cancers. Drawing of blood for sampling happened at baseline, at cycle 4 day 1, and at cycle 7 day 1. The CDR3 sequence is 16 residues long. In germline, CDR1 is SGHTA, CDR2 FQGNSA. V was clipped by 5 bases and J by 2 bases, with 16 bases between them. Clones were sequenced by immunoSEQ multiplex PCR, and TCRdb holds only the in-frame ones, with some missing. The profile shows 65,000 to 75,000 clones, around 87% of them singletons. This clonotype was obtained from an adult with an advanced solid tumor such as melanoma, head and neck, liver or kidney cancer. The rearrangement joins TRBV7-2 to TRBJ1-3; D gene unclear. The material was CD4+ or CD8+ T cells sorted from blood, obtained in a trial of the OX40 agonist ivuxolimab. The DNA for the CDR3 is TGTGCCAGCAGCCCCCTAAATGAGGGAGCTGGAAACACCATATATTTT. Encoded protein: CASSPLNEGAGNTIYF.